The clone carrying this T cell receptor (beta chain) was observed at least ten times. Its antigen is still unknown. TCRdb re-analysed the RT-PCR reads in MiXCR, keeping a single row per CDR3 protein. The profile shows some 480,000 distinct CDR3 sequences, roughly 11% of them singletons. The data are from a study of response to subunit inactivated influenza vaccine. The CDR3 is 14 residues long. The trim removed 3 bases at V and 4 bases at J, leaving 2 bases unmatched. The germline CDR1 and CDR2 sequences are SGHKS and YYEKEE (reference sequence). General study points: Authors suggested seasonal influenza vaccinations each recruit few new T cells.

The sample was PBMCs from blood, taken 40 to 50 days after vaccination. The sequence was collected from a man aged 50 or older who received an inactivated influenza vaccine. The chain employs TRBV5-5 and TRBJ1-5, with 9 bases that match TRBD1. CDR3 in amino acids: CASSWGTGNQPQHF. Written as DNA, the CDR3 is TGTGCCAGCAGCTGGGGGACAGGGAATCAGCCCCAGCATTTT.